The 28 T cell receptor beta chains in this list originate from one sample, sequenced in a study of cytomegalovirus exposure and HLA in healthy donors. The PCR employed 60 Vbeta primers together with 13 Jbeta primers. Here immunoSEQ multiplex PCR was the method, and the copy in TCRdb shows in-frame clones only, minus some. The sample includes approximately 180,000 clones, about 70% seen only once; the top ten take 1.5% to 2%. Material: PBMCs. Source of these receptors: a young woman in good health and CMV-seronegative.

J is TRBJ1-2 and V is TRBV27; a weak D match, TRBD1 (6 bases). The length of the CDR3 is 18 residues. Germline CDR1 and CDR2: MNHEY and SMNVEV (reference sequence). V lost 7 bases to trimming and J lost 5 bases, with 29 bases between them. CDR3 region: CASKMRQVGEGGLYGYTF. CDR3 in DNA: TGTGCCAGCAAAATGAGACAGGTCGGTGAGGGGGGGTTATATGGCTACACCTTC.

This CDR3 is CSVQTVNEKLFF. As DNA, the CDR3 is TGCAGCGTACAGACAGTTAATGAAAAACTGTTTTTT. The J gene is TRBJ1-4, the V gene TRBV29-1, with a possible D match to TRBD1 (5 bases). The CDR3 is 12 residues long. Deletions cut 6 bases from V and 4 bases from J, with 9 bases between. Germline V lookup: CDR1 SQVTM, CDR2 ANQGSEA.

The CDR3: CASSSTGQGTYGYTF. In DNA, the CDR3 is TGCGCCAGCAGCTCTACGGGACAGGGGACTTATGGCTACACCTTC. The genes are TRBV5-1 and TRBJ1-2; 10 nucleotides agree with TRBD1. Germline V lookup: CDR1 SGHRS, CDR2 YFSETQ. V was clipped by 3 bases and J by 5 bases; unmatched bases: 7. CDR3 size: 15 residues.

The rearrangement links TRBV6-6 to TRBJ2-7, with TRBD1 as a possible D gene (6 bases). The CDR3 consists of 14 residues. Germline V gives CDR1 MNHNY, CDR2 SVGAGI (reference sequence). V was trimmed by 4 bases and J by 2 bases, leaving 12 bases between them. The CDR3 region has the DNA TGTGCCAGCAGTTCCTCGACAGGAACCTACGAGCAGTACTTC. This sequence encodes CASSSSTGTYEQYF.

The chain uses TRBV27 and TRBJ2-7, with a weak D call TRBD2 (6 bases). Trimming took 5 bases from V and 4 from J, leaving 12 bases between them. In germline, CDR1 is MNHEY, CDR2 SMNVEV (reference sequence). The CDR3 sequence is 13 residues long. CDR3 region: CASSLGLAYEQYF. DNA of the CDR3: TGTGCCAGCAGTCTGGGACTCGCATACGAGCAGTACTTC.

The chain uses TRBV27 and TRBJ2-7; the D gene is possibly TRBD1 (5 bases). V was clipped by 3 bases and J by 4 bases, with 13 bases between them. Germline CDR1 and CDR2: MNHEY and SMNVEV (reference sequence). The CDR3 consists of 14 residues. CDR3 region: CASSFQGFSYEQYF. DNA for the CDR3: TGTGCCAGCAGTTTCCAGGGTTTTTCGTACGAGCAGTACTTC.

This sequence joins TRBV6-1 and TRBJ2-3; 10 bases are shared with TRBD2. This CDR3 has 14 amino acids. The V gene's germline CDR1 is MNHNS and CDR2 SASEGT. J was trimmed by 1 base and V by 8 bases; bases with no gene match: 3. The CDR3 bases are TGTGCCAGCCTTACTAGCGGGGGCACAGATACGCAGTATTTT. It specifies CASLTSGGTDTQYF.

The chain is built from TRBV29-1 and TRBJ1-1, with 10 positions matching TRBD1. The CDR3 is made up of 14 amino acids. J lost 7 bases, V lost 2 bases, and 7 bases had no gene match. The germline V gene has CDR1 SQVTM and CDR2 ANQGSEA. CDR3 in amino acids: CSVERGQGVNEAFF. The CDR3 DNA sequence: TGCAGCGTTGAAAGAGGACAGGGGGTAAATGAAGCTTTCTTT.

J is TRBJ1-2 and V is TRBV6-5; 10 bases are a match to TRBD1. V gave up 2 bases and J gave up 6 bases; unmatched junction bases: 6. This CDR3 region has 15 residues. Germline assignment: CDR1 MNHEY and CDR2 SVGAGI. The CDR3 sequence: CASSYLGTGVDGYTF. In nucleotides, the CDR3 is TGTGCCAGCAGTTACCTCGGGACAGGGGTCGATGGCTACACCTTC.

This clone was observed a few times. This CDR3 is CARLQVRTNEKLFF. In DNA, the CDR3 is TGCGCAAGACTGCAAGTTCGGACTAATGAAAAACTGTTTTTT. V gene TRBV23-1 combines with J gene TRBJ1-4, with D unresolved. TRBV23-1 has ORF status, its function being uncertain. CDR3 length: 14 amino acids.

The chain joins TRBV7-8 to TRBJ2-5; 12 positions agree with TRBD2. CDR3 size: 17 residues. Germline CDR1 and CDR2: SGHVS and FQNEAQ. V gave up 2 bases and J gave up 5 bases; unmatched junction bases: 9. CDR3 amino acids: CASSLNIQLAGGETQYF. The CDR3 DNA follows: TGTGCCAGCAGCTTAAACATCCAGCTAGCGGGAGGGGAGACCCAGTACTTC. Looking up the rest from reference TRBV7-8 and TRBJ2-5 gives the full variable domain: GAGVSQSPRYKVAKRGQDVALRCDPISGHVSLFWYQQALGQGPEFLTYFQNEAQLDKSGLPSDRFFAERPEGSVSTLKIQRTQQEDSAVYLCASSLNIQLAGGETQYFGPGTRLLVL.

The chain links TRBV10-3 to TRBJ2-7; 12 bases are a match to TRBD1. Trimming removed 7 bases from V and 3 bases from J; junction bases left unmatched: 4. The CDR3 runs to 14 residues. Per germline, CDR1 ENHRY and CDR2 SYGVKD. The CDR3 sequence: CAIKGDRGHYEQYF. For the CDR3, the DNA is TGTGCCATCAAAGGGGACAGGGGGCACTACGAGCAGTACTTC.

This chain links TRBV5-4 with TRBJ1-4; 7 bases line up with TRBD1. This CDR3 comprises 17 residues. Germline trimming cut 4 bases from V and 6 bases from J; bases unmatched to any gene: 15. Per the germline V gene, CDR1 is SGHNT and CDR2 is YYREEE (reference sequence). The CDR3 region has the DNA TGTGCCAGCAGCCTAAACATAAGACAGGGATTGGATGAAAAACTGTTTTTT. This gives the protein CASSLNIRQGLDEKLFF.

This clone has more than one count but fewer than ten. The chain carries TRBV5-1 and TRBJ2-7, with D possibly matching TRBD1 (6 bases). Germline V CDR1 and CDR2: SGHRS, YFSETQ. The ends were cut back, 0 bases at V and 2 bases at J, with 12 bases in the middle. The CDR3 sequence is 15 residues long. DNA for the CDR3: TGCGCCAGCAGCTTGGGGCCAGGGGAGCCCTACGAGCAGTACTTC. This gives the protein CASSLGPGEPYEQYF. Drawing the rest from reference TRBV5-1 and TRBJ2-7, the complete variable domain is KAGVTQTPRYLIKTRGQQVTLSCSPISGHRSVSWYQQTPGQGLQFLFEYFSETQRNKGNFPGRFSGRQFSNSRSEMNVSTLELGDSALYLCASSLGPGEPYEQYFGPGTRLTVT.

The chain combines TRBV19 with TRBJ1-1, with TRBD1 matching over 7 bases. The CDR3 spans 15 residues. Germline CDR1 LNHDA, CDR2 SQIVND (reference sequence). V lost 3 bases, J lost 5 bases, and 9 bases stayed unmatched. The CDR3 region is CASSMGAGGRTEAFF. For the CDR3, the DNA is TGTGCCAGTAGTATGGGAGCAGGGGGTAGGACTGAAGCTTTCTTT.

The rearrangement links TRBV5-4 to TRBJ1-1; D ambiguous. The V gene lost 5 bases and the J gene lost 0 bases, with 5 bases spanning the gap. CDR1 SGHNT and CDR2 YYREEE come from the germline V gene (reference sequence). The CDR3 loop spans 12 amino acids. The chain's CDR3 is CASRTMNTEAFF. In DNA form, the CDR3 reads TGTGCCAGCAGGACTATGAACACTGAAGCTTTCTTT.

The chain recombines TRBV2 with TRBJ2-1, with 10 bases fitting TRBD2. CDR1 SNHLY and CDR2 FYNNEI come from the germline V gene. The CDR3 is 16 amino acids. J gave up 5 bases and V 6 bases, and 10 bases lay outside the gene matches. This CDR3 is CASSRPKAGGNNEQFF. In nucleotides, the CDR3 is TGTGCCAGCAGCCGACCAAAAGCGGGGGGGAACAATGAGCAGTTCTTC.

The V and J genes are TRBV5-4 and TRBJ2-7; 7 bases line up with TRBD2. V lost 1 base to trimming and J lost 4 bases; unmatched junction nucleotides: 11. This CDR3 is built from 16 residues. Germline V CDR1 and CDR2: SGHNT, YYREEE (reference sequence). The CDR3 DNA follows: TGTGCCAGCAGCTTGCTCGGTGGCAGCGGGGTTTACGAGCAGTACTTC. Its protein is CASSLLGGSGVYEQYF. The entire variable domain, with the rest obtained from reference TRBV5-4 and TRBJ2-7, is as follows: ETGVTQSPTHLIKTRGQQVTLRCSSQSGHNTVSWYQQALGQGPQFIFQYYREEENGRGNFPPRFSGLQFPNYSSELNVNALELDDSALYLCASSLLGGSGVYEQYFGPGTRLTVT.

V is TRBV9 and J is TRBJ2-3; 10 bases fit TRBD2. This CDR3 is built from 17 residues. Germline trimming cut 0 bases from V and 0 bases from J; bases unmatched to any gene: 4. Germline loops: CDR1 SGDLS, CDR2 YYNGEE. CDR3 DNA: TGTGCCAGCAGCGTAGGGGTACTAGCGGGAAGCACAGATACGCAGTATTTT. This translates into CASSVGVLAGSTDTQYF.

This clone showed up just a few times. This chain joins TRBV5-1 and TRBJ2-5; D ambiguous. The DNA matches TRBJ2-7 better at its end, which makes the J call doubtful. From germline, CDR1 is SGHRS and CDR2 YFSETQ. The CDR3 consists of 12 residues. The CDR3 spells CASSPVGYEQYF. CDR3 coding DNA: TGCGCCAGCAGCCCGGTGGGCTACGAGCAGTACTTC.

DNA of the CDR3: TGTGCCAGCAGCTTCGCCGGGACAGAAAAAAATGAAAAACTGTTTTTT. Translation: CASSFAGTEKNEKLFF. The chain links TRBV7-9 to TRBJ1-4; TRBD1 aligns across 7 bases. The CDR3 length is 16 residues. V trimming: 3 bases; J trimming: 5 bases; junction bases outside the gene matches: 9. From germline, CDR1 is SEHNR and CDR2 FQNEAQ (reference sequence).

This clone appeared once. The J gene is TRBJ1-2, the V gene TRBV6-1, with D perhaps TRBD1 (6 bases). The CDR3 extends over 12 amino acids. V was shortened by 8 bases and J by 8 bases, with 15 bases between the two germline ends. Germline values: CDR1 MNHNS, CDR2 SASEGT. The CDR3 region has the DNA TGTGCCAGCGGCCCCGCGGGGGCCGGCTACACCTTC. Protein: CASGPAGAGYTF.

J is TRBJ2-7 and V is TRBV5-4, with D maybe TRBD2 (6 bases). The germline V gene encodes CDR1 SGHNT and CDR2 YYREEE (reference sequence). Between the trimmed V and J ends, which lost 3 bases and 4 bases, there was a span of 14 bases. The CDR3 consists of 14 residues. This CDR3 is CASSSTGGSYEQYF. CDR3 coding DNA: TGTGCCAGCAGCTCCACCGGGGGTTCTTACGAGCAGTACTTC. The full variable domain, completed using reference TRBV5-4 and TRBJ2-7, is ETGVTQSPTHLIKTRGQQVTLRCSSQSGHNTVSWYQQALGQGPQFIFQYYREEENGRGNFPPRFSGLQFPNYSSELNVNALELDDSALYLCASSSTGGSYEQYFGPGTRLTVT.

This chain connects TRBV13 to TRBJ2-7; D may be TRBD1 (6 bases). This CDR3 region has 18 residues. Trimming cost V 6 bases and J 0 bases, with 24 bases left between them. From germline, CDR1 is PRHDT and CDR2 FYEKMQ (reference sequence). CDR3 loop: CASRALIGTRSASYEQYF. The CDR3 DNA is TGTGCCAGCAGGGCACTAATAGGGACAAGAAGCGCCTCCTACGAGCAGTACTTC.

The rearrangement joins TRBV4-1 to TRBJ1-5; no reliable D call. This CDR3 contains 15 residues. Germline V gives CDR1 MGHRA, CDR2 YSYEKL. The V and J ends lost 0 bases and 6 bases respectively, with 12 bases between them. Here the CDR3 DNA reads TGCGCCAGCAGCCAAGATGAGGGTATTGGTCAGCCCCAGCATTTT. It specifies CASSQDEGIGQPQHF.

The chain recombines TRBV10-3 with TRBJ2-7; the D gene is possibly TRBD1 (5 bases). The germline V and J ends were trimmed by 10 bases and 3 bases, with 16 bases remaining between them. This CDR3 spans 13 amino acids. Germline values: CDR1 ENHRY, CDR2 SYGVKD. In DNA, the CDR3 is TGTGCCACTTCGGACACATCAATCTACGAGCAGTACTTC. Its translation is CATSDTSIYEQYF.

In its sample, this clone was seen a few times. The rearrangement uses TRBV7-9 and TRBJ2-1; TRBD2 matches 7 bases. Germline V gene data show CDR1 as SEHNR and CDR2 as FQNEAQ (reference sequence). CDR3 length equals 16 residues. V dropped 1 base and J dropped 0; count of bases not matched to a gene: 3. The CDR3 DNA follows: TGTGCCAGCAGCTTAGTTGGGAGGGGCTCCTACAATGAGCAGTTCTTC. Amino acid sequence: CASSLVGRGSYNEQFF. Filled out from reference TRBV7-9 and TRBJ2-1, the complete variable domain reads DTGVSQNPRHKITKRGQNVTFRCDPISEHNRLYWYRQTLGQGPEFLTYFQNEAQLEKSRLLSDRFSAERPKGSFSTLEIQRTEQGDSAMYLCASSLVGRGSYNEQFFGPGTRLTVL.

The gene calls are TRBV4-2 and TRBJ2-2; 8 bases align to TRBD1. The germline gives CDR1 LGHNA, CDR2 YNFKEQ. The V segment lost 0 bases and the J segment 4 bases; nucleotides outside the gene matches: 4. The CDR3 length is 16 residues. The CDR3 sequence is CASSQDAGGGTGELFF. CDR3 DNA: TGTGCCAGCAGCCAAGACGCAGGGGGCGGCACCGGGGAGCTGTTTTTT.